This TCR beta chain was observed in a study of cytomegalovirus exposure and HLA in healthy donors. PCR used 60 Vbeta primers and 13 Jbeta primers. Repertoires were generated with immunoSEQ multiplex PCR, while TCRdb's copy carries only in-frame clones and drops some. The table has about 78,000 clones, 63% seen once. Whole-study findings and limits: At a 0.05 false discovery rate, a later analysis found approximately 17,000 TCR beta sequences to be associated with HLA alleles. Sequencing likely generated an artifact that appeared as a cluster of highly shared sequence variants. Confirmation was obtained in vitro that a few CMV-associated chains are specific for CMV antigens.

Losses at the gene ends were 7 bases for V and 4 bases for J; bases not matched to a gene: 12. The CDR3 covers 15 residues. CDR1 and CDR2 (germline): MDHEN, SYDVKM. In the case of this clone: Its antigen is undetermined.

The sequenced sample consisted of PBMCs. This clonotype was sampled from a man under 40 in good health and CMV-seropositive. The chain recombines TRBV28 with TRBJ2-5; TRBD2 matches at 7 bases. The CDR3 loop reads CASTHSGRVLETQYF. The CDR3 nucleotides are TGTGCCAGCACCCATTCGGGGAGGGTGTTAGAGACCCAGTACTTC. The full variable domain, with the rest looked up from reference TRBV28 and TRBJ2-5, is DVKVTQSSRYLVKRTGEKVFLECVQDMDHENMFWYRQDPGLGLRLIYFSYDVKMKEKGDIPEGYSVSREKKERFSLILESASTNQTSMYLCASTHSGRVLETQYFGPGTRLLVL.